This entry is about one TCR beta chain. The antigen remains unidentified. These data come from a study of cytomegalovirus exposure and HLA in healthy donors. Study observations and caveats: Association with HLA alleles at 0.05 false discovery rate was found for about 17,000 TCR beta sequences in a later analysis. There were reportedly fewer N-insertions in an Asian-associated ancestry cluster than the roughly 670-donor mean, in a later analysis. The listing of about 150 TCR beta chains classed them as cytomegalovirus-associated. By a later analysis, the bulk of CMV-associated TCR beta chains appeared HLA-restricted.

In the PCR, 60 Vbeta and 13 Jbeta primers were used. Assay used: immunoSEQ multiplex PCR; TCRdb lists only in-frame clones, some missing. The sample includes 160,000 or so clones, roughly 88% seen only once; the top ten take more than 1.5%. CDR3 length: 15 residues. The germline gives CDR1 SGHVS, CDR2 FNYEAQ. The trim removed 3 bases at V and 5 bases at J, leaving 7 bases unmatched. The sample taken for sequencing was PBMCs. This clonotype was sampled from a woman aged 18 to 35 in good health and CMV-seronegative. The V and J genes are TRBV7-6 and TRBJ2-3, with 8 bases identical to TRBD2. The CDR3 loop is CASSFSTGGGDTQYF. The CDR3 DNA reads TGTGCCAGCAGCTTTAGTACCGGGGGGGGAGATACGCAGTATTTT.